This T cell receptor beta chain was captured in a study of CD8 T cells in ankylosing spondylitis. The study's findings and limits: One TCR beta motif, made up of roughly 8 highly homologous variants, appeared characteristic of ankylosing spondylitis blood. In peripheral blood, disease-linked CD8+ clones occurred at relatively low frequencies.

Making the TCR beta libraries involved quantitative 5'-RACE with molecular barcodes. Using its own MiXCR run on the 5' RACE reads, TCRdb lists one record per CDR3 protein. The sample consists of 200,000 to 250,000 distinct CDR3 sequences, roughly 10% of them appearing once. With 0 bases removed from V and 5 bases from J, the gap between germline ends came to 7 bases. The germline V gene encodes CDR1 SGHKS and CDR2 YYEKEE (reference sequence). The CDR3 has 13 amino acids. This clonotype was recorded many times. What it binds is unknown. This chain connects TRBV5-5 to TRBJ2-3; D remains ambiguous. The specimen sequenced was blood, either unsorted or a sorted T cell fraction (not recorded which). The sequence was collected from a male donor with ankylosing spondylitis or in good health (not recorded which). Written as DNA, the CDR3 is TGTGCCAGCAGCTTGGACGTGAGAGATACGCAGTATTTT. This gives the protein CASSLDVRDTQYF.